A single sample gave rise to the 13 T cell receptor beta chains below, sequenced in a study of response to subunit inactivated influenza vaccine. TCRdb passed the RT-PCR reads through MiXCR, listing each CDR3 protein once. The sample contains about 540,000 distinct CDR3 sequences, 20% to 25% of which appear only once. These sequences were also reported in another study, on T cells expressing NK-cell markers. From that report: Production of TCR beta cDNA relied on 5'RACE template switching with UMIs.

The sample consisted of CD4+ T cells sorted from PBMCs, taken roughly 12 days after vaccination. These receptor sequences come from a man in his forties or fifties who received an inactivated influenza vaccine.

This clonotype showed up just a few times. The genes are TRBV6-1 and TRBJ2-7; possible D gene TRBD1, 6 bases. V was pared by 5 bases and J by 3 bases, with 23 bases between. CDR1 and CDR2 (germline): MNHNS, SASEGT. This CDR3 has 17 amino acids. The CDR3 protein is CASSRSLGQSILYEQYF. The CDR3 DNA follows: TGTGCCAGCAGTCGTTCCCTCGGACAGTCGATCCTCTACGAGCAGTACTTC.

V is TRBV5-1 and J is TRBJ2-7; no firm D call. CDR3 length: 14 residues. V was trimmed by 0 bases and J by 3 bases, leaving 10 bases between them. Germline-derived CDR1 and CDR2 are SGHRS and YFSETQ. The CDR3 DNA sequence: TGCGCCAGCAGCTTGGCCCGGCAAGACTACGAGCAGTACTTC. It codes for CASSLARQDYEQYF.

This clonotype was seen only a few times. The chain combines TRBV7-9 with TRBJ1-5; a possible D gene is TRBD1 (5 bases). CDR3 size: 15 residues. Germline assignment: CDR1 SEHNR and CDR2 FQNEAQ (reference sequence). Trimming removed 6 bases from V and 0 bases from J, with 12 bases in between. CDR3 DNA: TGTGCCAGCAGTTCCGGGGGGAATAGCAATCAGCCCCAGCATTTT. As protein: CASSSGGNSNQPQHF.

This clonotype has only a few counts. This chain links TRBV2 with TRBJ2-7, with a weak D call TRBD2 (5 bases). V lost 7 bases, J lost 2 bases, and 12 bases lay in between. Germline lookup yields CDR1 SNHLY and CDR2 FYNNEI. This CDR3 has 13 residues. CDR3 nucleotide sequence: TGTGCCAGCATGCTCGGGGTGACCTACGAGCAGTACTTC. Amino acids: CASMLGVTYEQYF.

This clonotype was found a few times. The chain's CDR3 is CSAGDGLAAYNEQFF. CDR3 DNA sequence: TGCAGTGCGGGCGACGGACTAGCGGCCTACAATGAGCAGTTCTTC. The rearrangement joins TRBV20-1 to TRBJ2-1, with 10 bases lining up with TRBD2. In germline, CDR1 is DFQATT, CDR2 SNEGSKA (reference sequence). The V and J ends lost 6 bases and 2 bases, in that order; junction bases with no gene match: 7. CDR3 length: 15 amino acids.

This clonotype came up a few times. V and J are TRBV7-9 and TRBJ2-7; either TRBD1 or TRBD2 may fit D (5 bases each). Trimming removed 5 bases at V and 3 bases at J, with 17 bases between. The germline CDR1 and CDR2 sequences are SEHNR and FQNEAQ (reference sequence). This CDR3 has 15 amino acids. DNA of the CDR3: TGTGCCAGCAGCCCGAGGGGTTTTCAGATCTACGAGCAGTACTTC. Amino acids: CASSPRGFQIYEQYF. The variable domain in full, with the rest retrieved from reference TRBV7-9 and TRBJ2-7, is DTGVSQNPRHKITKRGQNVTFRCDPISEHNRLYWYRQTLGQGPEFLTYFQNEAQLEKSRLLSDRFSAERPKGSFSTLEIQRTEQGDSAMYLCASSPRGFQIYEQYFGPGTRLTVT.

This clonotype showed up just a few times. The chain employs TRBV2 and TRBJ2-5, with D uncertain. Germline V lookup: CDR1 SNHLY, CDR2 FYNNEI. The length of the CDR3 is 13 residues. Trimming cost V 3 bases and J 4 bases, with 9 bases left between them. The CDR3: CASSDGQVETQYF. DNA of the CDR3: TGTGCCAGCAGTGATGGGCAGGTAGAGACCCAGTACTTC.

In this sample, this clonotype turned up a few times. This chain joins TRBV20-1 and TRBJ2-3; D is unclear. This CDR3 is 14 amino acids long. Looked up from germline, CDR1 is DFQATT and CDR2 is SNEGSKA (reference sequence). V lost 6 bases, J lost 4 bases, and 17 bases lay in between. The CDR3 is CSAPRPGGADTQYF. The DNA for the CDR3 is TGCAGTGCACCGCGACCGGGTGGCGCAGATACGCAGTATTTT.

The chain employs TRBV5-6 and TRBJ2-7; 8 bases agree with TRBD2. The germline V gene has CDR1 SGHDT and CDR2 YYEEEE. The junction had 4 bases not matched to a gene; V was cut back by 5 bases and J by 0 bases. This CDR3 contains 14 residues. CDR3 in amino acids: CASSKLAVSYEQYF. The CDR3 coding sequence is TGTGCCAGCAGTAAACTAGCGGTCTCCTACGAGCAGTACTTC. The full variable domain, its missing parts supplied by reference TRBV5-6 and TRBJ2-7, is DAGVTQSPTHLIKTRGQQVTLRCSPKSGHDTVSWYQQALGQGPQFIFQYYEEEERQRGNFPDRFSGHQFPNYSSELNVNALLLGDSALYLCASSKLAVSYEQYFGPGTRLTVT.

The rearrangement links TRBV10-3 to TRBJ2-2; 7 nucleotides agree with TRBD1. This CDR3 has 15 residues. CDR1 and CDR2 from the germline V gene are ENHRY and SYGVKD. The ends lost 7 bases at V and 1 base at J; junction bases unmatched: 6. CDR3 in amino acids: CAIMKRTGNTGELFF. CDR3 nucleotides: TGTGCCATCATGAAACGGACAGGGAACACCGGGGAGCTGTTTTTT.

The gene calls are TRBV5-1 and TRBJ2-1; perhaps TRBD2 as D (6 bases). V lost 4 bases, J lost 8 bases, and 25 bases lay in between. This CDR3 comprises 17 residues. Germline V gives CDR1 SGHRS, CDR2 YFSETQ. The CDR3 here is CASSQIPDPKGRHEQFF. The CDR3 nucleotides are TGCGCCAGCAGCCAAATTCCGGACCCCAAAGGGAGGCATGAGCAGTTCTTC.

The rearrangement joins TRBV7-9 to TRBJ2-1; TRBD1 might be the D (6 bases). Trimming pared 5 bases from V and 7 bases from J, leaving 18 bases between. Germline V lookup: CDR1 SEHNR, CDR2 FQNEAQ (reference sequence). This CDR3 has 15 residues. This CDR3 reads CASSPGQSTSNEQFF. The CDR3 coding sequence is TGTGCCAGCAGCCCCGGACAGTCGACGAGTAATGAGCAGTTCTTC. Based on the CDR3 plus reference TRBV7-9 and TRBJ2-1, the full variable domain is DTGVSQNPRHKITKRGQNVTFRCDPISEHNRLYWYRQTLGQGPEFLTYFQNEAQLEKSRLLSDRFSAERPKGSFSTLEIQRTEQGDSAMYLCASSPGQSTSNEQFFGPGTRLTVL.

The V gene is TRBV29-1, the J gene TRBJ2-3; maybe TRBD2 (6 bases). The CDR3 covers 14 residues. The germline gives CDR1 SQVTM, CDR2 ANQGSEA. Trimming pared 3 bases from V and 1 base from J, leaving 11 bases between. This chain's CDR3 is CSVETGVGTDTQYF. The CDR3 bases are TGCAGCGTTGAGACGGGAGTTGGCACAGATACGCAGTATTTT.